These 11 T cell receptor beta chains share one sample of origin, sequenced in a study of T cell responses to AZD1222 COVID-19 vaccine. Measured with immunoSEQ multiplex PCR; TCRdb has only the in-frame clones, and not every one. The sample holds about 140,000 clones, over 90% seen once. The sample in question was peripheral blood, obtained on day 0 of MenACWY control vaccination. These receptors came from an adult in good health.

The chain has TRBV3-1 (or the pseudogene TRBV3-2) and TRBJ2-5; D possibly corresponds to TRBD2 (6 bases). The germline V gene encodes CDR1 LGHDT and CDR2 YNNKEL (reference sequence). The V end was cut by 1 base, the J end by 9 bases, with 12 bases between. The CDR3 runs 13 residues. CDR3 residues: CASSQVVAAAQYF. The CDR3 nucleotides are TGTGCCAGCAGCCAAGTGGTAGCGGCGGCCCAGTACTTC.

The chain employs TRBV7-2 and TRBJ1-2, with 10 bases that match TRBD1. CDR1 and CDR2 from the germline V gene are SGHTA and FQGNSA. The CDR3 runs 15 residues. J was trimmed by 5 bases and V by 5 bases; bases with no gene match: 8. The CDR3 sequence: CASSEGQGLSYGYTF. In DNA form, the CDR3 reads TGTGCCAGCAGCGAGGGACAGGGGCTTTCGTATGGCTACACCTTC.

The genes are TRBV18 and TRBJ1-5; D not certain. This CDR3 comprises 14 residues. V was shortened by 4 bases and J by 3 bases, with 10 bases between the two germline ends. Germline V gene sequence: CDR1 KGHSH, CDR2 LQKENI. The CDR3 here is CASSRETANQPQHF. In DNA, the CDR3 is TGTGCCAGCTCACGAGAGACTGCCAATCAGCCCCAGCATTTT.

The chain recombines TRBV29-1 with TRBJ2-7, with D tentatively TRBD1 (5 bases). The CDR3 is made up of 14 amino acids. Trimming took off 5 bases at V and 0 bases at J, with 14 bases between the two ends. Germline CDR1 and CDR2: SQVTM and ANQGSEA. In nucleotides, the CDR3 is TGCAGCGTTCAAGGACAAAGAGGCTCCTACGAGCAGTACTTC. Translating gives CSVQGQRGSYEQYF.

The chain joins TRBV19 to TRBJ1-1; 8 nucleotides match TRBD1. The germline CDR1 and CDR2 sequences are LNHDA and SQIVND (reference sequence). There are 13 residues in the CDR3. J was trimmed by 1 base and V by 7 bases; bases with no gene match: 2. CDR3 region: CASIDRGNTEAFF. The CDR3 DNA follows: TGTGCCAGTATCGACAGGGGGAACACTGAAGCTTTCTTT.

The chain carries TRBV27 and TRBJ1-1; 8 bases match TRBD1. The CDR3 contains 15 residues. The germline CDR1 and CDR2 sequences are MNHEY and SMNVEV (reference sequence). The V gene end was trimmed by 4 bases and the J gene end by 0 bases; junction bases not matched to a gene: 4. CDR3 bases: TGTGCCAGCAGTTCGGACAGGGCCCTGAACACTGAAGCTTTCTTT. Protein product: CASSSDRALNTEAFF.

The chain combines TRBV20-1 with TRBJ1-2; D may be TRBD1 (5 bases). The CDR3 runs to 11 residues. Trimming left V 5 bases short and J 6 bases short, with 10 bases between. Germline V lookup: CDR1 DFQATT, CDR2 SNEGSKA (reference sequence). CDR3 bases: TGCAGTGCTCGCTGGGGCAATGGCTACACCTTC. As protein: CSARWGNGYTF.

The chain is built from TRBV21-1 and TRBJ1-6. TRBV21-1 is a listed pseudogene. This CDR3 is built from 16 residues. The CDR3 DNA is TGTGCCAGCAGCAAACTTTCAGGACCCTATAATTCACCCCTCCACTTT. It encodes CASSKLSGPYNSPLHF.

This sequence joins TRBV7-9 and TRBJ1-1, with TRBD1 matching 7 bases. Per the germline V gene, CDR1 is SEHNR and CDR2 is FQNEAQ (reference sequence). The V and J ends lost 1 base and 11 bases, in that order; junction bases with no gene match: 7. CDR3 length: 13 residues. Here the CDR3 DNA reads TGTGCCAGCAGCTTAGGACAGGGTGGGAATGCTTTCTTT. It is translated as CASSLGQGGNAFF.

This chain joins TRBV5-1 and TRBJ1-1; TRBD1 matches 7 bases. J was trimmed by 0 bases and V by 4 bases; bases with no gene match: 3. CDR3 length equals 14 residues. Germline assignment: CDR1 SGHRS and CDR2 YFSETQ. CDR3 coding DNA: TGCGCCAGCAGCCCGACAGGGCTGAACACTGAAGCTTTCTTT. Translation gives CASSPTGLNTEAFF.

The gene calls are TRBV5-6 and TRBJ2-7; 7 nucleotides align to TRBD1. Germline V gives CDR1 SGHDT, CDR2 YYEEEE. J was trimmed by 2 bases and V by 5 bases; bases with no gene match: 4. The CDR3 loop spans 13 amino acids. The DNA of the CDR3 is TGTGCCAGCAGTTTCGACAGGGCCTACGAGCAGTACTTC. Protein: CASSFDRAYEQYF.